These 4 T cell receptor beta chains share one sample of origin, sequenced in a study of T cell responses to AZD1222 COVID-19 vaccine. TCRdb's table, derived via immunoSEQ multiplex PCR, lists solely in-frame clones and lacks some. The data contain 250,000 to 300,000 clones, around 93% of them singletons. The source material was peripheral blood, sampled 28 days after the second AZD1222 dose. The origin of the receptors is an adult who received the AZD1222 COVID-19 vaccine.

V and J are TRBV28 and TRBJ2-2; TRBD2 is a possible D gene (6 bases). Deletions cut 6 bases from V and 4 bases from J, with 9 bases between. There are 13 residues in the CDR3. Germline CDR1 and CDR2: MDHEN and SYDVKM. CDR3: CASSHGGTGELFF. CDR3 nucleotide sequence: TGTGCCAGCAGCCACGGGGGCACCGGGGAGCTGTTTTTT.

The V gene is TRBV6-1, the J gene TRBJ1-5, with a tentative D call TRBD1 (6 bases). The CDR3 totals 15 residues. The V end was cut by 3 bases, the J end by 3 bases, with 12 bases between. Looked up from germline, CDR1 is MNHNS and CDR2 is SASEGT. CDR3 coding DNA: TGTGCCAGCAGTGACCCACGGACAGACAATCAGCCCCAGCATTTT. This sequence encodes CASSDPRTDNQPQHF.

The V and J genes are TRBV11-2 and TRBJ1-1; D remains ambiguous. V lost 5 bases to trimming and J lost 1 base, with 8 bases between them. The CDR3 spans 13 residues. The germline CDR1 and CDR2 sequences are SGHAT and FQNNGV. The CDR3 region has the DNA TGTGCCAGCAGCCTGTACAGGAACACTGAAGCTTTCTTT. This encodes CASSLYRNTEAFF. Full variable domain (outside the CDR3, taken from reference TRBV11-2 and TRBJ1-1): EAGVAQSPRYKIIEKRQSVAFWCNPISGHATLYWYQQILGQGPKLLIQFQNNGVVDDSQLPKDRFSAERLKGVDSTLKIQPAKLEDSAVYLCASSLYRNTEAFFGQGTRLTVV.

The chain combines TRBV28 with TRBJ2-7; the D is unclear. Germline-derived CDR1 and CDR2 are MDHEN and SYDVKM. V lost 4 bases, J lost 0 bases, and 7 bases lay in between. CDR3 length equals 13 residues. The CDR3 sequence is CASSSLSSYEQYF. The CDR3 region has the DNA TGTGCCAGCAGTTCCCTCTCCTCCTACGAGCAGTACTTC.